The source of this T cell receptor beta chain is a study of shared clonotypes between healthy human individuals. As for the study in general: Every donor yielded three CD4 naive, three CD4 memory, two CD8 naive and one CD8 memory plate.

On this clone: Its antigen remains unidentified.

Trimming cost V 5 bases and J 8 bases, with 18 bases left between them. The CDR3 extends over 13 amino acids. CDR1 is SQVTM, CDR2 ANQGSEA, per germline. TCRdb's table, derived via immunoSEQ multiplex PCR, lists solely in-frame clones and lacks some. Of more than 1,200,000 clones in the sample, 98% to 99% were seen once. Study-level results: Donor clonotype sharing was expected to depend on sequencing depth. For naive CD4 cells, approximately 4.8% of clonotypes were shared across several donors.

CD45RA+ naive and CD45RA-negative memory subsets were separated from CD4+ cells. The chain recombines TRBV29-1 with TRBJ1-1; a weak D match, TRBD1 (5 bases). The source material was naive CD4+ T cells sorted from blood. The subset here: CD45RA+ positively selected. The clonotype comes from a man younger than 40 in good health. The DNA for the CDR3 is TGCAGCGTTCGCCTGGAGGACACGGGAGAAGCTTTCTTT. Residues: CSVRLEDTGEAFF.